This T cell receptor (beta chain) was identified during a study of OX40 agonist ivuxolimab in advanced cancers. Study-level information: Patients undergoing dose escalation presented with hepatocellular carcinoma, melanoma, renal cell or head and neck cancer.

Systemic immunosuppression or autoimmune disease history was grounds to exclude patients. CDR1 and CDR2 (germline): SGHTS, YDEGEE. The CDR3 length is 15 residues. V was shortened by 6 bases and J by 1 base, with 14 bases between the two germline ends. Measured with immunoSEQ multiplex PCR; TCRdb has only the in-frame clones, and not every one. Of 55,000 to 85,000 clones listed, about four fifths are singletons. To note about this clone: Its target is unknown.

Study-level points and caveats: Compared with CD4+, CD8+ T cells on average had more expanded clones. Low levels of normalized T-cell clonal expansion also appeared in some nonresponders.

Material: CD4+ or CD8+ T cells sorted from blood, obtained in a trial of the OX40 agonist ivuxolimab. V gene TRBV5-8 combines with J gene TRBJ2-4, with D unclear. The sequence was obtained from an adult with an advanced solid tumor such as melanoma, head and neck, liver or kidney cancer. This chain's CDR3 is CASTPWGTAKNIQYF. The CDR3 DNA reads as TGTGCCAGCACCCCTTGGGGTACGGCCAAAAACATTCAGTACTTC.